This T cell receptor (beta chain) stems from a study of shared clonotypes between healthy human individuals. Regarding the study as a whole: Researchers found naive subsets generally carried larger estimated richness than memory subsets. The rarefaction results pointed to incomplete sorted-subset sequencing despite large depth.

The CDR3 has 16 residues. Assay execution proceeded at the deep level. This table comes from immunoSEQ multiplex PCR, and its TCRdb copy is limited to in-frame clones, with some not included. In the table there are a few million clones, 90% to 97% of which are singletons. On this clone: Its antigen is as yet unknown.

Free of recent acute infections or vaccinations, the donors were healthy HIV-negative adults. The sequence derives from a man aged 18 to 30 in good health. The sample taken for sequencing was naive CD4+ T cells sorted from blood. As to subset: CD45RA+ positively selected. The genes are TRBV21-1 and TRBJ2-1; no check of the table's D call, TRBD2, against the DNA was made. TRBV21-1 is reported as a pseudogene. The CDR3 coding sequence is TGTGCCAGCAGCAAAGTAGGTACCCCGGGCTACAATGAGCAGTTCTTC. It codes for CASSKVGTPGYNEQFF.